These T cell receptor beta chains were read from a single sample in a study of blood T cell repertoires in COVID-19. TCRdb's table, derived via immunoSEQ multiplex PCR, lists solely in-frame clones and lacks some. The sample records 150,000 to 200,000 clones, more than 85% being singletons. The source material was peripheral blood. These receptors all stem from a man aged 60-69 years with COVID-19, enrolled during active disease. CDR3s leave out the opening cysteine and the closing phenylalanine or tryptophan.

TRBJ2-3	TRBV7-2	ASRLAGGRVDTQY
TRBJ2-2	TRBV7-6	ASNQYTGELF
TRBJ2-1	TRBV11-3	ASKSGRADGEQF
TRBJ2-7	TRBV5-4	ASTIADRSYEQY
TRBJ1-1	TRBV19	ASSIRGFPENTEAF
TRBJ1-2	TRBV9	ASSPQGQGNYGYT
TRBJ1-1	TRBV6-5	ASRLTANTEAF
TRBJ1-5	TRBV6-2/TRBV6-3	ASSQGLGNQPQH
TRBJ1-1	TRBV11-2	ASSLGNRVMNTEAF
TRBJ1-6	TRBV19	ASRRVNSPLH
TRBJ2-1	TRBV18	ASSPRQGVYNEQF
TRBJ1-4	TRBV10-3	AISVGQETNEKLF
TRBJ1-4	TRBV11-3	ASSLAAHNEKLF
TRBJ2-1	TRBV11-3	ASSSAGTGYDNEQF
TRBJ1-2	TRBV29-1	SVFGGADGYT
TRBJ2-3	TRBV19	ASKGGFPTDTQY
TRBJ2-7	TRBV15	ATSREGGGYEQY
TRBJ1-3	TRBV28	ASSTPGGLGNTIY
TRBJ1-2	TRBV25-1	ASSEYSGTGGYGYT
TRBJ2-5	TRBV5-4	ASSAGQREETQY
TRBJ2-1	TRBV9	ASSVGLAGVMGNEQF
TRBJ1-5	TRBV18	ASSQGTGISNQPQH
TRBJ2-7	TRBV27	ASSRDRAYEQY
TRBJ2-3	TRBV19	ASSGERISTDTQY
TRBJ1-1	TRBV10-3	AISESGGKDEAF
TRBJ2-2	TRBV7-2	ASSLWEAGLGELF
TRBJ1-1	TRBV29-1	SAWGVAKLEAF
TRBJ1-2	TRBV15	ATSDLREGYGYT
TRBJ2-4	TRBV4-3	ASSPSFLAGGKNIQY
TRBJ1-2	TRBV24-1	ATSDPGVGYT
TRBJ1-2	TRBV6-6	AIQPGQTNYGYT
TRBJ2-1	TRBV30	AWSVLAGGQDEQF
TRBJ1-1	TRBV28	ASSLPTGVTEAF
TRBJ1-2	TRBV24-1	ATSRERDYGYT
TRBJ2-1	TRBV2	AKRASGYNEQF
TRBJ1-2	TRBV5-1	ASTDTSRGYT
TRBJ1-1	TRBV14	ASSARDRGFFEAF
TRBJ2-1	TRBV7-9	ASTEGVGNEQF
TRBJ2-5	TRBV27	ASSFGPREETQY
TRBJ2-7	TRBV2	ASAREGQGGEQY
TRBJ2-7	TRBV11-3	ASSSVRTQEREQY